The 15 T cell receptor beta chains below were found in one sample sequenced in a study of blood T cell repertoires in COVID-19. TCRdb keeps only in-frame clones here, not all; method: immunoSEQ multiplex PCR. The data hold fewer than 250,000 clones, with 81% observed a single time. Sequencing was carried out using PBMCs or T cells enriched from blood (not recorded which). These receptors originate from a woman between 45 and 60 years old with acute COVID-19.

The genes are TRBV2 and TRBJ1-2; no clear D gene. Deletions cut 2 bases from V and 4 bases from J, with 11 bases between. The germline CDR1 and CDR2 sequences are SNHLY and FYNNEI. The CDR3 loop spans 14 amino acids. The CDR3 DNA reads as TGTGCCAGCAGTGAATGGGTGGACTCCTATGGCTACACCTTC. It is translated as CASSEWVDSYGYTF.

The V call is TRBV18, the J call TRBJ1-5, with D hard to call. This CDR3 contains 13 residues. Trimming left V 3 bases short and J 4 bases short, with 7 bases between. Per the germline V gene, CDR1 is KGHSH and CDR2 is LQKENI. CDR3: CASSPAGNQPQHF. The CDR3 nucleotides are TGTGCCAGCTCACCGGCGGGAAATCAGCCCCAGCATTTT.

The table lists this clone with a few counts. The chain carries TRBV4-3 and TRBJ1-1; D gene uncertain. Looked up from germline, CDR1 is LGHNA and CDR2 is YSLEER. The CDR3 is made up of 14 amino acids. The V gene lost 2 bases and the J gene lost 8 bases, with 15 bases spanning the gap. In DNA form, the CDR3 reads TGCGCCAGCAGCCAAACCCCGCAAGGGAGAGAAGCTTTCTTT. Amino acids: CASSQTPQGREAFF.

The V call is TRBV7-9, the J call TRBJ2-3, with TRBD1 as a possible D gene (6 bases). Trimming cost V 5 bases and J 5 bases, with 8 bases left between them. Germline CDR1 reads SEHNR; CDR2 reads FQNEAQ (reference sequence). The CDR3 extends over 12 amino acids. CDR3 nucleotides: TGTGCCAGCAGCCAGACAGGAGATACGCAGTATTTT. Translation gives CASSQTGDTQYF.

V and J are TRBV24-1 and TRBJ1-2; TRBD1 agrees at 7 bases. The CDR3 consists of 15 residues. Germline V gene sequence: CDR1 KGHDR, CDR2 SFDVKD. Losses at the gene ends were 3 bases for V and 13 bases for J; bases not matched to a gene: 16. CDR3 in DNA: TGTGCCACCAGTGATCACGATCCGGGACAGACCCCCATCACCTTC. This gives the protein CATSDHDPGQTPITF.

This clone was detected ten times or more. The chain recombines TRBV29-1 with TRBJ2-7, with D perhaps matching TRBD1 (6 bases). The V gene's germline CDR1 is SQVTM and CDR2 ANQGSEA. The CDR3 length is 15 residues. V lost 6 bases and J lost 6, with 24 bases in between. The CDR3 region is CSVVIGSNQQGEQYF. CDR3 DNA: TGCAGCGTGGTAATCGGATCAAATCAACAGGGCGAGCAGTACTTC.

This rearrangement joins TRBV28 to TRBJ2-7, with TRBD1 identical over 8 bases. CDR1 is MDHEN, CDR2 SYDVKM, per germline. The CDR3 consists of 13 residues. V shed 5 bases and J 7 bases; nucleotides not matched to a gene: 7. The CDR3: CASSVQGAREQYF. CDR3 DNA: TGTGCCAGCAGTGTGCAGGGGGCGCGAGAGCAGTACTTC.

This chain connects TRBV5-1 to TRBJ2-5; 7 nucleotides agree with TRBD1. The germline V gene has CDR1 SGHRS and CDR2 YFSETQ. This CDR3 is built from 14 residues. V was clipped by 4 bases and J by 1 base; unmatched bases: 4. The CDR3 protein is CASSAQGTQETQYF. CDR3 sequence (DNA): TGCGCCAGCAGCGCACAGGGGACCCAAGAGACCCAGTACTTC.

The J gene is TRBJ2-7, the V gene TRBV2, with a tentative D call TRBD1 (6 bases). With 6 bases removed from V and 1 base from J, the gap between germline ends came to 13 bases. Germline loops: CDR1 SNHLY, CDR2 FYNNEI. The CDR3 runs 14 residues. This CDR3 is CASRNRDNSYEQYF. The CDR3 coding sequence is TGTGCCAGCAGGAACCGGGACAATTCCTACGAGCAGTACTTC.

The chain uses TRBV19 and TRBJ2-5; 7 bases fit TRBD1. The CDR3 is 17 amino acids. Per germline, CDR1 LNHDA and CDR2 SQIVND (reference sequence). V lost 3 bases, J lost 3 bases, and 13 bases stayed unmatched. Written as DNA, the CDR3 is TGTGCCAGTAGTATTGCCGGGACAGTAGGAACAAAAGAGACCCAGTACTTC. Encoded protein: CASSIAGTVGTKETQYF.

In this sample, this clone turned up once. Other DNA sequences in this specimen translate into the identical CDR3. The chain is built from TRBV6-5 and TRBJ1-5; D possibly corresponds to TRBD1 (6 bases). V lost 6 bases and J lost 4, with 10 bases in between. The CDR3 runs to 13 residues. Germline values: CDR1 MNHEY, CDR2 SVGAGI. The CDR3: CASSPQGNQPQHF. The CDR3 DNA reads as TGTGCCAGCAGCCCACAGGGTAATCAGCCCCAGCATTTT.

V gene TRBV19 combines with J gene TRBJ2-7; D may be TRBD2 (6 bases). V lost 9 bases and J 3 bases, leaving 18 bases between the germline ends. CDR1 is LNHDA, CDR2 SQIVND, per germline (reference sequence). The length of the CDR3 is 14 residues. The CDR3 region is CARSAGRRFYEQYF. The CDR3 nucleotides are TGTGCCAGAAGCGCGGGACGGAGATTCTACGAGCAGTACTTC. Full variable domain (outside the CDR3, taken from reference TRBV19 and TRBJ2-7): DGGITQSPKYLFRKEGQNVTLSCEQNLNHDAMYWYRQDPGQGLRLIYYSQIVNDFQKGDIAEGYSVSREKKESFPLTVTSAQKNPTAFYLCARSAGRRFYEQYFGPGTRLTVT.

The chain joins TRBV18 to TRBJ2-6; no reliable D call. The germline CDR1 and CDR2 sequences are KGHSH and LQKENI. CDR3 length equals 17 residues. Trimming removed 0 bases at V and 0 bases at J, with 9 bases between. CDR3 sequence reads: CASSPPNTPSGANVLTF. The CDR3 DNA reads TGTGCCAGCTCACCACCAAATACTCCCTCTGGGGCCAACGTCCTGACTTTC.

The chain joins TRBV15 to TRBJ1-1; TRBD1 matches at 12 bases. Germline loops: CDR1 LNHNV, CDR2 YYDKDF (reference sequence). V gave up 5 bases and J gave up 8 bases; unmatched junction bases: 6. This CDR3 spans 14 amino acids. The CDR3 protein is CATSRPGQGAEAFF. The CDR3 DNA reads TGTGCCACCAGCCGACCGGGACAGGGGGCCGAAGCTTTCTTT.

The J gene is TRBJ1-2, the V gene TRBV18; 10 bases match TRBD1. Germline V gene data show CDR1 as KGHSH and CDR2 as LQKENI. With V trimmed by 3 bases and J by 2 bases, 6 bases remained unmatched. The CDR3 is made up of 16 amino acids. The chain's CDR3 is CASSPLKGQGNYGYTF. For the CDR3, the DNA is TGTGCCAGCTCACCGTTGAAGGGACAGGGGAACTATGGCTACACCTTC.